This T cell receptor beta chain is from a study of T cell responses to AZD1222 COVID-19 vaccine. Study-wide results and limits: Mostly white British, mostly female donors; authors suggested clonal diversity may be underestimated.

The CDR3 is 16 amino acids. Germline V CDR1 and CDR2: SNHLY, FYNNEI. With V trimmed by 7 bases and J by 4 bases, 13 bases remained unmatched. Here immunoSEQ multiplex PCR was the method, and the copy in TCRdb shows in-frame clones only, minus some. Of approximately 100,000 clones listed, approximately 88% were seen once; the top ten hold 3.5% to 4.5%. This clone was seen a few times. As yet, its antigen is unknown. The chain carries TRBV2 and TRBJ1-5; 7 positions agree with TRBD1. Here the sequenced sample was peripheral blood, taken on day 0 of AZD1222 vaccination. The receptor's source is an adult in good health. In nucleotides, the CDR3 is TGTGCCAGCACTTTCGACAGGGTAATAGGAAATCAGCCCCAGCATTTT. As protein: CASTFDRVIGNQPQHF.